A selection of T cell receptor beta chains follows, all from one sample in a study of OX40 agonist ivuxolimab in advanced cancers. Profiled with immunoSEQ multiplex PCR; TCRdb holds only in-frame clones, not every one. The sample yields 55,000 to 70,000 clones, approximately 81% seen once. This material consisted of CD4+ or CD8+ T cells sorted from blood, taken in a trial of the OX40 agonist ivuxolimab. These receptors were collected from an adult with an advanced solid tumor such as melanoma, head and neck, liver or kidney cancer. The CDR3 runs from the conserved cysteine through the conserved F or W. D genes are given only for firm matches. Size is stated for part of the rows, as once, few or many counts, or as a class when the clone is expanded.

-	-	TRBJ1-1	TRBV5-1	CASSLDTAMNTEAFF	TGCGCCAGCAGCTTGGATACAGCCATGAACACTGAAGCTTTCTTT
TRBD1	once	TRBJ2-1	TRBV7-3	CASSHNRDSLFF	TGTGCCAGCAGCCACAACCGGGACAGTCTTTTCTTC
TRBD1	-	TRBJ1-2	TRBV6-1	CASSEGDRYYGYTF	TGTGCCAGCAGTGAAGGGGACAGGTACTATGGCTACACCTTC
-	-	TRBJ2-7	TRBV7-9	CASSLGGREQYF	TGTGCCAGCAGCCTGGGGGGGCGGGAGCAGTACTTC
-	-	TRBJ2-3	TRBV7-3	CASSLMSTDTQYF	TGTGCCAGCAGCTTAATGAGCACAGATACGCAGTATTTT
-	-	TRBJ2-7	TRBV28	CASSLKKVEQYF	TGTGCCAGCAGTTTAAAAAAGGTCGAGCAGTACTTC
-	-	TRBJ2-3	TRBV7-3	CASSHDGLTDTQYF	TGTGCCAGCAGCCACGACGGACTCACAGATACGCAGTATTTT
TRBD1	-	TRBJ2-2	TRBV11-2	CASSFNTGTDNTGELFF	TGTGCCAGCAGCTTCAATACCGGGACAGACAACACCGGGGAGCTGTTTTTT
TRBD1	-	TRBJ2-1	TRBV28	CASRPGQGYNEQFF	TGTGCCAGCCGTCCGGGACAGGGCTACAATGAGCAGTTCTTC
-	-	TRBJ1-2	TRBV5-4	CASSLEANYGYTF	TGTGCCAGCAGCTTGGAGGCTAACTATGGCTACACCTTC
-	-	TRBJ1-1	TRBV7-3	CASSPDAGTTEAFF	TGTGCCAGCAGCCCCGACGCAGGGACGACTGAAGCTTTCTTT
-	-	TRBJ2-7	TRBV2	CASSLKGYEQYF	TGTGCCAGCAGTTTAAAGGGCTACGAGCAGTACTTC
TRBD2	-	TRBJ2-1	TRBV7-9	CASSLLAGAYNEQFF	TGTGCCAGCAGCTTACTAGCGGGGGCCTACAATGAGCAGTTCTTC
-	-	TRBJ2-5	TRBV28	CASSPRTVQETQYF	TGTGCCAGCAGCCCCAGGACAGTACAAGAGACCCAGTACTTC
TRBD2	-	TRBJ2-7	TRBV7-3	CASSLGGGPFYEQYF	TGTGCCAGCAGCTTAGGGGGAGGGCCGTTTTACGAGCAGTACTTC
-	-	TRBJ1-3	TRBV7-6	CASSLDRTGNIIYF	TGTGCCAGCAGCTTAGACAGGACTGGAAACATCATATATTTT
-	-	TRBJ2-5	TRBV9	CASSGTVPEETQYF	TGTGCCAGCAGCGGGACAGTGCCCGAGGAGACCCAGTACTTC
-	once	TRBJ2-6	TRBV28	CASSPPVRGANVLTF	TGTGCCAGCAGCCCCCCGGTCAGAGGGGCCAACGTCCTGACTTTC
-	few	TRBJ1-1	TRBV7-7	CASSVLPPSNTEAFF	TGTGCTAGCAGCGTGCTGCCCCCAAGTAACACTGAAGCTTTCTTT
-	-	TRBJ2-1	TRBV18	CASSPPGGGGDYNEQFF	TGTGCCAGCTCACCACCGGGAGGGGGCGGCGACTACAATGAGCAGTTCTTC
TRBD2	-	TRBJ2-5	TRBV7-2	CASSPSGGETQYF	TGTGCCAGCAGTCCCTCCGGGGGGGAGACCCAGTACTTC
-	-	TRBJ2-7	TRBV7-2	CASSERWDTYEQYF	TGTGCCAGCAGCGAGCGGTGGGACACCTACGAGCAGTACTTC
TRBD1	-	TRBJ2-2	TRBV7-3	CASSRYGTGVGGELFF	TGTGCCAGCAGCAGATACGGGACAGGGGTCGGCGGGGAGCTGTTTTTT
-	-	TRBJ2-7	TRBV2	CASSSSRTNTYEQYF	TGTGCCAGCAGCTCTAGTCGGACAAATACCTACGAGCAGTACTTC
TRBD1	-	TRBJ2-7	TRBV7-9	CASSSTGGVYEQYF	TGTGCCAGCAGCTCTACAGGGGGCGTCTACGAGCAGTACTTC
TRBD2	-	TRBJ2-6	TRBV27	CASSSSFGLAGYSGANVLTF	TGTGCCAGCAGTTCTTCCTTCGGACTAGCCGGATATTCTGGGGCCAACGTCCTGACTTTC
-	-	TRBJ1-4	TRBV7-9	CASSYWGDEKLFF	TGTGCCAGCAGCTACTGGGGAGACGAAAAACTGTTTTTT
-	-	TRBJ2-3	TRBV7-2	CASSLDADTQYF	TGTGCCAGCAGCTTAGATGCAGATACGCAGTATTTT
-	-	TRBJ2-3	TRBV5-1	CASSLVQGIDTQYF	TGCGCCAGCAGCTTGGTTCAGGGGATCGATACGCAGTATTTT
TRBD2	-	TRBJ2-3	TRBV5-1	CASSLGLAADTQYF	TGCGCCAGCAGCTTGGGGCTAGCGGCAGATACGCAGTATTTT
TRBD2	-	TRBJ2-1	TRBV11-2	CASSLVAGSFYNEQFF	TGTGCCAGCAGCTTAGTAGCGGGAAGTTTCTACAATGAGCAGTTCTTC
TRBD1	few	TRBJ1-1	TRBV18	CASSPDRGQNTEAFF	TGTGCCAGCTCACCAGACAGGGGCCAGAACACTGAAGCTTTCTTT
-	-	TRBJ1-5	TRBV27	CASRFTSNQPQHF	TGTGCCAGCAGATTCACCTCCAATCAGCCCCAGCATTTT
-	-	TRBJ2-2	TRBV9	CASSVDTGELFF	TGTGCCAGCAGCGTAGACACCGGGGAGCTGTTTTTT
TRBD2	few	TRBJ2-5	TRBV4-3	CASSQAAVAGGLETQYF	TGCGCCAGCAGCCAAGCCGCGGTAGCGGGAGGGCTGGAGACCCAGTACTTC
-	-	TRBJ2-5	TRBV11-2	CASSLHSQETQYF	TGTGCCAGCAGCTTACACAGCCAAGAGACCCAGTACTTC
-	-	TRBJ1-6	TRBV2	CASRPRRWDSPLHF	TGTGCCAGCAGGCCCCGAAGGTGGGATTCACCCCTCCACTTT
TRBD1	-	TRBJ2-1	TRBV11-2	CASSFTGTGSNEQFF	TGTGCCAGCAGCTTTACCGGGACAGGGTCCAATGAGCAGTTCTTC
-	-	TRBJ2-7	TRBV11-3	CASSLVVGNEQYF	TGTGCCAGCAGCTTAGTAGTAGGGAACGAGCAGTACTTC
TRBD1	-	TRBJ1-4	TRBV4-1	CASSSGQATTNEKLFF	TGCGCCAGCAGCTCTGGACAGGCAACAACTAATGAAAAACTGTTTTTT
-	few	TRBJ2-1	TRBV7-2	CASSSDPGTQSPQFF	TGTGCCAGCAGCTCAGACCCCGGGACCCAATCCCCTCAGTTCTTC